This T cell receptor (beta chain) comes out of a study of T cell responses to AZD1222 COVID-19 vaccine. General study findings and limits: Vaccine-related CD4 TCRs covered spike, predominating at 160-218 and 743-854.

The CDR3 length is 15 residues. Germline V gives CDR1 SEHNR, CDR2 FQNEAQ (reference sequence). Unmatched junction bases numbered 10, after V lost 3 bases and J lost 9 bases. This table comes from immunoSEQ multiplex PCR, and its TCRdb copy is limited to in-frame clones, with some not included. The table has about 100,000 clones, approximately 83% seen once. There are a few counts of this clone. What it binds is unknown. This specimen was peripheral blood, taken on day 0 of AZD1222 vaccination. The chain employs TRBV7-9 and TRBJ1-5; 8 bases agree with TRBD1. The sequence came from an adult in good health. For the CDR3, the DNA is TGTGCCAGCAGCTTGGGTGGACAGGGTTCTCGGCCCCAGCATTTT. Translation: CASSLGGQGSRPQHF.